This T cell receptor (beta chain) was identified in a study of T cell repertoires in cytomegalovirus infection. The study, taken as a whole, reports: The study identified carriers of CMV plus the relevant HLA from cumulative public TCR beta family frequency.

Each CDR3 protein is one row after TCRdb ran MiXCR on the reads. The sample includes fewer than 550,000 distinct CDR3 sequences, 26% seen only once; the top ten take over 10%. As to this clonotype: As yet, its antigen is unknown.

The specimen was PBMCs. The clonotype was recovered from a human donor in good health (CMV status not recorded). Some clones in this sample may be carry-over from other donors' samples.

CDR3 region: CSASLGFSGGYTF. In DNA form, the CDR3 reads TGCAGTGCTAGTCTGGGTTTTTCAGGTGGCTACACCTTC. The genes are TRBV20-1 and TRBJ1-2; D not certain. The CDR3 consists of 13 residues. V lost 3 bases and J lost 7, with 15 bases in between. CDR1 and CDR2 from the germline V gene are DFQATT and SNEGSKA (reference sequence).